This T cell receptor (beta chain) is drawn from a study of cytomegalovirus exposure and HLA in healthy donors. The PCR employed 60 Vbeta primers together with 13 Jbeta primers. The data were produced by immunoSEQ multiplex PCR, yet TCRdb's version contains in-frame clones alone and is incomplete. The data hold about 90,000 clones, with around 85% observed a single time. This clone was detected a few times. The receptor was isolated from a man aged 30 to 39 in good health and CMV-seronegative. The source material was PBMCs.

The CDR3 DNA is TGCGCCAGCAGCCGAGGCCAAGACGGACTGACGTCCTACGAGCAGTACTTC. Amino acids: CASSRGQDGLTSYEQYF. The V call is TRBV5-1, the J call TRBJ2-7, with D possibly being TRBD2 (5 bases). The CDR3 runs to 17 residues. V shed 4 bases and J shed 1 base, with 21 bases lying between them. Looked up from germline, CDR1 is SGHRS and CDR2 is YFSETQ.